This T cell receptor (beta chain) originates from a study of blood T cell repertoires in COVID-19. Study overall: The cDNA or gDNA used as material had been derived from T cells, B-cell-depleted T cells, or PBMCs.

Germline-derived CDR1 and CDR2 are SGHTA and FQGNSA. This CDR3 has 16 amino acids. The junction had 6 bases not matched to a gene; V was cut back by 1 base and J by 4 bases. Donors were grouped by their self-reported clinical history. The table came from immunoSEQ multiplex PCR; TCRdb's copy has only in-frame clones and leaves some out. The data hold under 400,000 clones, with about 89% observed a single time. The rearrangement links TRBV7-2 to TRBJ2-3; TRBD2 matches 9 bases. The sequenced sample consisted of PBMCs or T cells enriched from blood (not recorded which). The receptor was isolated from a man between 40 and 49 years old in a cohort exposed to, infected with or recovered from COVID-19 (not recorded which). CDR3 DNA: TGTGCCAGCAGCTTAGTCGTAGCGGGAGACTCAGATACGCAGTATTTT. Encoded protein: CASSLVVAGDSDTQYF.